The 13 T cell receptor beta chains below were found in one sample sequenced in a study of cytomegalovirus exposure and HLA in healthy donors. With 60 Vbeta and 13 Jbeta primers, the PCR was carried out. Profiled with immunoSEQ multiplex PCR; TCRdb holds only in-frame clones, not every one. The sample includes roughly 130,000 clones, about 80% of them seen just once. The sequenced material came from PBMCs. The receptor source for this set is a human donor in good health.

The chain recombines TRBV28 with TRBJ1-5; D possibly corresponds to TRBD1 (5 bases). Trimming removed 8 bases at V and 6 bases at J, with 8 bases between. CDR1 is MDHEN, CDR2 SYDVKM, per germline. The CDR3 extends over 11 amino acids. The CDR3 DNA follows: TGTGCCAGCCGGGGGAGTCAGCCCCAGCATTTT. Translating gives CASRGSQPQHF.

The rearrangement uses TRBV4-1 and TRBJ1-5, with D unresolved. The CDR3 runs 13 residues. CDR1 is MGHRA and CDR2 is YSYEKL in the germline V gene. Trimming pared 6 bases from V and 2 bases from J, leaving 8 bases between. CDR3: CASRAEGNQPQHF. Here the CDR3 DNA reads TGCGCCAGCAGAGCTGAAGGCAATCAGCCCCAGCATTTT.

The chain is built from TRBV6-5 and TRBJ1-1; 8 bases align to TRBD1. The CDR3 spans 14 residues. Trimming removed 6 bases from V and 2 bases from J; junction bases left unmatched: 5. The V gene's germline CDR1 is MNHEY and CDR2 SVGAGI. CDR3 sequence: CASSYPGGNTEAFF. The CDR3 DNA sequence: TGTGCCAGCAGCTATCCAGGGGGCAACACTGAAGCTTTCTTT.

The chain is built from TRBV7-6 and TRBJ2-5; 8 bases fit TRBD2. Trimming cost V 10 bases and J 4 bases; bases outside gene matches: 8. The CDR3 sequence is 13 residues long. Germline V gives CDR1 SGHVS, CDR2 FNYEAQ. The CDR3 sequence is CATAKGLGETQYF. The CDR3 nucleotides are TGTGCCACGGCTAAGGGACTAGGAGAGACCCAGTACTTC.

The chain carries TRBV19 and TRBJ2-5; D might be TRBD2 (5 bases). This CDR3 is built from 13 residues. Germline lookup yields CDR1 LNHDA and CDR2 SQIVND (reference sequence). The V and J ends lost 4 bases and 4 bases respectively, with 10 bases between them. CDR3 in amino acids: CASSKLVSETQYF. CDR3 in DNA: TGTGCCAGTAGTAAACTAGTTTCAGAGACCCAGTACTTC.

The genes are TRBV1 and TRBJ2-3; TRBD2 was called by the table and not checked on the DNA. TRBV1 is listed as a pseudogene. The CDR3 has 16 amino acids. CDR3 loop: CTSSQVHAAGADTQYF. The CDR3 coding sequence is TGCACCAGCAGCCAAGTGCACGCAGCGGGTGCAGATACGCAGTATTTT.

The chain recombines TRBV5-1 with TRBJ1-4, with 7 nucleotides matching TRBD1. The CDR3 totals 16 residues. Germline trimming cut 1 base from V and 0 bases from J; bases unmatched to any gene: 3. Germline V CDR1 and CDR2: SGHRS, YFSETQ. For the CDR3, the DNA is TGCGCCAGCAGCTTGACAGGGGACACAACTAATGAAAAACTGTTTTTT. Amino acid sequence: CASSLTGDTTNEKLFF.

The chain links TRBV6-5 to TRBJ1-4; possible D gene TRBD1, 6 bases. Per germline, CDR1 MNHEY and CDR2 SVGAGI. Trimming left V 3 bases short and J 6 bases short, with 17 bases between. The CDR3 is made up of 16 amino acids. The CDR3 loop reads CASSYRGDTKDEKLFF. The CDR3 region has the DNA TGTGCCAGCAGTTATAGAGGGGACACTAAGGATGAAAAACTGTTTTTT.

The chain employs TRBV4-1 and TRBJ2-5; maybe TRBD2 (6 bases). The CDR3 contains 14 residues. Looked up from germline, CDR1 is MGHRA and CDR2 is YSYEKL. The V end lost 4 bases, the J end lost 2 bases, and 11 bases lay between the germline ends. The CDR3 spells CASSPLSGQETQYF. Here the CDR3 DNA reads TGCGCCAGCAGCCCCCTCAGCGGGCAAGAGACCCAGTACTTC.

Only a few counts were recorded for this clone. This sequence joins TRBV10-2 and TRBJ2-7, with 7 bases that match TRBD1. The CDR3 is 14 amino acids. Germline values: CDR1 WSHSY, CDR2 SAAADI. Losses at the gene ends were 4 bases for V and 0 bases for J; bases not matched to a gene: 3. CDR3 sequence: CASSAGQASYEQYF. The CDR3 DNA follows: TGCGCCAGCAGTGCCGGACAGGCCTCCTACGAGCAGTACTTC.

The rearrangement joins TRBV19 to TRBJ2-7, with D perhaps TRBD1 (5 bases). CDR1 is LNHDA, CDR2 SQIVND, per germline (reference sequence). Trimming removed 6 bases from V and 2 bases from J, with 8 bases in between. CDR3 length: 12 residues. The CDR3 DNA follows: TGTGCCAGTAGCAACAGGACCTACGAGCAGTACTTC. It is translated as CASSNRTYEQYF.

This rearrangement joins TRBV4-3 to TRBJ2-7; perhaps TRBD2 as D (7 bases). The CDR3 has 14 amino acids. The V gene lost 0 bases and the J gene lost 7 bases, with 13 bases spanning the gap. Germline assignment: CDR1 LGHNA and CDR2 YSLEER. The DNA of the CDR3 is TGCGCCAGCAGCCAAGAGGGGAGGGGGGAAGAGCAGTACTTC. Its translation: CASSQEGRGEEQYF.

This clone has only one observation. This sequence joins TRBV9 and TRBJ2-3; TRBD1 might be the D (6 bases). CDR3 length: 13 residues. In germline, CDR1 is SGDLS, CDR2 YYNGEE. V was trimmed by 2 bases and J by 5 bases, leaving 9 bases between them. Here the CDR3 reads CASSVDSGDTQYF. For the CDR3, the DNA is TGTGCCAGCAGCGTGGACAGCGGAGATACGCAGTATTTT.